A single sample gave rise to the 6 T cell receptor beta chains below, sequenced in a study of blood T cells in healthy people across ages. PCR was performed a second time for roughly 6 to 12 cycles using a sample-barcoded 5' primer and a J-beta primer mix. From the 5' RACE reads, TCRdb called clonotypes with MiXCR, one entry per CDR3 protein. The data hold 1,500,000 or so distinct CDR3 sequences, with approximately 43% observed a single time. The specimen was blood. These receptor sequences come from a woman aged 18-29 years in good health.

CDR3 nucleotide sequence: TGTGCCAGCAGCTTGTCGATGTGGGTGACCTACGAGCAGTACTTC. It encodes CASSLSMWVTYEQYF. The chain recombines TRBV7-2 with TRBJ2-4; D gene ambiguous. The J call may be incorrect, as the DNA end agrees better with TRBJ2-7. Germline V gives CDR1 SGHTA, CDR2 FQGNSA. This CDR3 spans 15 amino acids.

The sample holds many counts of this clonotype. DNA of the CDR3: TGTGCCACCGGGACAGGGGGCACAGATACGCAGTATTTT. Translated: CATGTGGTDTQYF. The chain uses TRBV24-1 and TRBJ2-3; TRBD1 agrees at 10 bases. The V gene's germline CDR1 is KGHDR and CDR2 SFDVKD. This CDR3 contains 13 residues. J gave up 1 base and V 9 bases, and 0 bases lay outside the gene matches.

This clonotype appeared a few times. This chain joins TRBV4-1 and TRBJ1-1; no definite D call. The length of the CDR3 is 14 residues. The germline gives CDR1 MGHRA, CDR2 YSYEKL. V dropped 3 bases and J dropped 6 bases, with 14 bases sitting between them. The CDR3 DNA reads as TGCGCCAGCAGCCACGTCACAACTAGGGCTGAAGCTTTCTTT. This sequence encodes CASSHVTTRAEAFF.

The chain joins TRBV7-3 to TRBJ2-1; unclear D gene. V was clipped by 1 base and J by 3 bases, with 13 bases between them. CDR1 and CDR2 (germline): SGHTA, FQGTGA. The CDR3 spans 16 residues. CDR3 protein: CASSLSGRSVYNEQFF. The CDR3 nucleotides read TGTGCCAGCAGCTTAAGCGGCCGCAGTGTCTACAATGAGCAGTTCTTC. Complete variable domain (other parts from reference TRBV7-3 and TRBJ2-1): GAGVSQTPSNKVTEKGKYVELRCDPISGHTALYWYRQSLGQGPEFLIYFQGTGAADDSGLPNDRFFAVRPEGSVSTLKIQRTERGDSAVYLCASSLSGRSVYNEQFFGPGTRLTVL.

The table lists this clonotype with a few counts. The chain is built from TRBV7-2 and TRBJ2-7; possibly TRBD2 for D (7 bases). Germline CDR1 SGHTA, CDR2 FQGNSA. This CDR3 is 16 amino acids long. Trimming stripped 1 base from V and 1 base from J, with 14 bases between. The CDR3 protein is CASSLVGGGGSYEQYF. The CDR3 DNA is TGTGCCAGCAGCTTAGTCGGCGGGGGCGGGTCCTACGAGCAGTACTTC. Based on the CDR3 plus reference TRBV7-2 and TRBJ2-7, the full variable domain is GAGVSQSPSNKVTEKGKDVELRCDPISGHTALYWYRQSLGQGLEFLIYFQGNSAPDKSGLPSDRFSAERTGGSVSTLTIQRTQQEDSAVYLCASSLVGGGGSYEQYFGPGTRLTVT.

The chain recombines TRBV20-1 with TRBJ2-1, with 11 bases that match TRBD2. Trimming removed 3 bases from V and 9 bases from J; junction bases left unmatched: 7. This CDR3 comprises 14 residues. Germline-derived CDR1 and CDR2 are DFQATT and SNEGSKA (reference sequence). The CDR3 region has the DNA TGCAGTGCTAGGCGTTTAGCGGGAGGGTCTGAGCAGTTCTTC. Its protein is CSARRLAGGSEQFF.